This T cell receptor beta chain was recorded in a study of T cell changes during pregnancy in multiple sclerosis. This table comes from immunoSEQ multiplex PCR, and its TCRdb copy is limited to in-frame clones, with some not included. Counted here are roughly 38,000 clones, more than 75% occurring once; the ten biggest clones make up 5% to 6.5%. This clone was counted a single time. Germline CDR1 SEHNR, CDR2 FQNEAQ (reference sequence). The CDR3 loop spans 11 amino acids. Trimming pared 3 bases from V and 8 bases from J, leaving 4 bases between. This receptor was identified in a female donor in good health, enrolled as a control in a pregnancy study. The specimen comprised peripheral blood, sampled in the third trimester of pregnancy. This chain connects TRBV7-9 to TRBJ2-2; D gene uncertain. The CDR3 DNA sequence: TGTGCCAGCAGCTTTAAAGGGGAGCTGTTTTTT. This translates into CASSFKGELFF.